This T cell receptor beta chain was captured by sequencing in a study of blood T cells in healthy people across ages (dated by TCRdb to between 2014 and 2017). About the full investigation: In model experiments, roughly one uniquely barcoded TCR beta cDNA molecule per two T cells was captured by template switching. The donors were divided into four age groups: young (average approximately 17 years), middle-aged (approximately 42), aged (approximately 59) and long-lived (82). Age-related changes in TCR beta repertoire diversity were measured in the study by deep sequencing normalized with unique cDNA molecular identifiers. For two donors (one aged 18 to 30 and one aged 80 or older), the study analyzed two additional independent replicas of 1 million unique cDNA reads from the same blood draw. To avoid experimental bias, donors of different ages were distributed randomly across sequencing lanes.

Beyond this particular receptor, the publication reports: Observed TCR beta diversity per million T cells fell roughly linearly with age, and a significant reduction was already apparent by age roughly 40. Donor CMV infection status was unknown, potentially confounding age-related changes in expanded clonotypes. Because profiling used bulk unsorted PBMCs, naive and antigen-experienced compartments could not be compared conclusively. There was a strong correlation between observed TCR beta diversity and the percentage of naive T cells measured by flow cytometry. Compared with the aged group, more naive CD4+ T cells, fewer expanded clones and increased TCR diversity were shown by the long-lived group, suggesting age selection. Estimates of total diversity based on one million sequenced T cells were regarded as lower bounds and as underestimates.

From the cysteine up to the phenylalanine, the CDR3 has a length of 16 residues. Here the CDR3 DNA is all that survives: 48 bases in frame from base 1. The germline V gene supplies CDR1 LGHNA and CDR2 YNFKEQ. V is cut back by 4 bases and J by 12 bases, with 14 bases in the junction unmatched. Concerning this clonotype itself: No cognate antigen has been identified for it. There are no base qualities to consult, and no much larger clone falls within one base.

The 35 to 40 donors, aged 6 to 90 years, were systemically healthy Caucasian individuals from Russia. Roughly 11 milliliters of peripheral blood were drawn from each donor into EDTA-treated Vacutainer tubes. Ficoll-Paque density-gradient centrifugation was used to isolate PBMCs, with at least 6.5 million per sample. Total RNA was extracted from PBMCs with Trizol reagent, with at least 5.5 micrograms obtained per sample. The percentages of naive CD45RAhigh/CD27high T cells were determined by flow cytometry on a PBMC aliquot from every donor. Libraries were built with 5' RACE. Sequenced using an Illumina HiSeq 2500. A second PCR of about 6 to 11 cycles was performed with a sample-barcoded 5' primer and a J-beta primer mix. Each TCR beta cDNA molecule received a unique molecular identifier from a template-switch 5' adaptor carrying 12 random nucleotides. Each sample yielded at least 2.5 million CDR3-containing paired-end reads. First-strand cDNA was synthesized from all RNA with the Mint cDNA synthesis kit, primed by a TRBC-specific oligonucleotide. All cDNA was treated with uracil-DNA glycosylase and then went through a first 18-cycle PCR with the universal primers M1SS and BC2_uni_R. Turning to the authors' computational methods: Each sample was normalized by randomly selecting 1 million high-quality reads, each carrying a distinct molecular identifier. Instead of being binned into consensus sequences, reads that shared molecular identifiers were thrown out. MiTCR, with a Q25 quality threshold and the strictest error-elimination algorithm, was used for CDR3 identification, clonotype clustering and error correction. A nonparametric unseen species model with Euler transformation was used to estimate a lower bound on total TCR beta diversity. Starting from the raw public reads, TCRdb applied fastp trimming at Q25, assembled clones with MiXCR and retained in-frame beta chains. All rows with the same CDR3 protein become a single entry with the most common DNA and genes. The authors' filters were not applied to this entry. The sample table shows approximately 1.5 million distinct CDR3 sequences, and 35% to 45% are seen once. The ten largest clones add up to about 4.1% of the sample.

This receptor was obtained from a woman aged 18-29 years in good health. Sequenced: blood. The rearrangement joined TRBV4-2 to TRBJ2-1; TRBD2 fits 11 bases in the junction. CDR3 sequence: CASSPAGTSGSHGQFF. In nucleotide form, the sequence is TGTGCCAGCAGCCCCGCCGGGACTAGCGGATCGCACGGGCAGTTCTTC.